These 9 T cell receptor beta chains share one sample of origin, sequenced in a study of T cells in localized non-small cell lung cancer. Repertoires were generated with immunoSEQ multiplex PCR, while TCRdb's copy carries only in-frame clones and drops some. The table records some 78,000 clones, roughly four fifths of them present only once. Sequences were derived from peripheral blood, sampled before any cancer treatment. The origin of the receptors is a man between 35 and 75 years old with stage I lung adenocarcinoma.

This sequence joins TRBV7-2 and TRBJ1-1, with 10 positions matching TRBD1. Germline values: CDR1 SGHTA, CDR2 FQGNSA. The length of the CDR3 is 17 residues. J gave up 4 bases and V 5 bases, and 13 bases lay outside the gene matches. CDR3 sequence: CASSRVGTGAVGTEAFF. CDR3 in DNA: TGTGCCAGCAGCCGGGTAGGGACAGGGGCTGTGGGCACTGAAGCTTTCTTT. Full variable domain (outside the CDR3, taken from reference TRBV7-2 and TRBJ1-1): GAGVSQSPSNKVTEKGKDVELRCDPISGHTALYWYRQSLGQGLEFLIYFQGNSAPDKSGLPSDRFSAERTGGSVSTLTIQRTQQEDSAVYLCASSRVGTGAVGTEAFFGQGTRLTVV.

This rearrangement joins TRBV7-2 to TRBJ2-1; weak D call: TRBD2 (5 bases). Germline-derived CDR1 and CDR2 are SGHTA and FQGNSA. The CDR3 loop spans 15 amino acids. V was cut by 0 bases and J by 4 bases, with 10 bases left in between. The CDR3 loop reads CASSLALLVYNEQFF. Here the CDR3 DNA reads TGTGCCAGCAGCTTAGCGCTACTAGTGTACAATGAGCAGTTCTTC.

V gene TRBV28 combines with J gene TRBJ1-5; 9 nucleotides align to TRBD1. The trim removed 2 bases at V and 1 base at J, leaving 18 bases unmatched. Looked up from germline, CDR1 is MDHEN and CDR2 is SYDVKM. The CDR3 consists of 21 residues. The DNA of the CDR3 is TGTGCCAGCAGTTTAAAGGGGGGAGGGACAGGGTATCGGACGAGCAATCAGCCCCAGCATTTT. Protein product: CASSLKGGGTGYRTSNQPQHF.

This rearrangement joins TRBV5-4 to TRBJ2-5; 10 positions match TRBD2. This CDR3 comprises 16 residues. The J segment lost 3 bases and the V segment lost 3 bases, leaving 8 bases of the junction unmatched. Per the germline V gene, CDR1 is SGHNT and CDR2 is YYREEE (reference sequence). CDR3 loop: CASSSGLAGVKETQYF. In DNA, the CDR3 is TGTGCCAGCAGCTCAGGTCTAGCGGGGGTTAAAGAGACCCAGTACTTC.

V gene TRBV7-3 combines with J gene TRBJ2-1, with 12 positions matching TRBD1. This CDR3 contains 16 residues. Per germline, CDR1 SGHTA and CDR2 FQGTGA. Germline trimming cut 4 bases from V and 7 bases from J; bases unmatched to any gene: 8. The CDR3 nucleotides read TGTGCCAGCAGCTCATCGGGACAGGGGGCGAGAAATGAGCAGTTCTTC. Residues: CASSSSGQGARNEQFF.

This chain uses TRBV25-1 with TRBJ1-6; 8 positions match TRBD1. CDR1 and CDR2 (germline): MGHDK, SYGVNS. The CDR3 spans 14 residues. Losses at the gene ends were 6 bases for V and 9 bases for J; bases not matched to a gene: 7. CDR3: CASRSTGVGSPLHF. In DNA form, the CDR3 reads TGTGCCAGCAGATCGACAGGGGTGGGTTCACCCCTCCACTTT.

The rearrangement links TRBV5-6 to TRBJ2-7, with D possibly matching TRBD1 (5 bases). V shed 0 bases and J shed 6 bases, with 13 bases lying between them. This CDR3 region has 14 residues. CDR1 and CDR2 from the germline V gene are SGHDT and YYEEEE. This CDR3 reads CASSLVSGLGEQYF. The CDR3 bases are TGTGCCAGCAGCTTGGTCTCAGGGTTGGGCGAGCAGTACTTC.

This clone was observed a handful of times. The chain carries TRBV23-1 and TRBJ2-1, with TRBD2 identical over 7 bases. TRBV23-1 is identified as an open reading frame with a role that is uncertain. The CDR3 contains 18 residues. J lost 5 bases, V lost 0 bases, and 13 bases had no gene match. In DNA, the CDR3 is TGCGCCAGCAGTCAATCCGAATATCAGACGGGGGGACACAATGAGCAGTTCTTC. It translates to CASSQSEYQTGGHNEQFF.

This chain uses TRBV18 with TRBJ1-5, with 8 bases lining up with TRBD1. This CDR3 region has 14 residues. Germline trimming cut 4 bases from V and 9 bases from J; bases unmatched to any gene: 8. Germline-derived CDR1 and CDR2 are KGHSH and LQKENI. The CDR3 sequence: CASSQADRGRPQHF. CDR3 sequence (DNA): TGTGCCAGCTCACAAGCTGACAGGGGACGGCCCCAGCATTTT. The whole variable domain, filled in from reference TRBV18 and TRBJ1-5, reads NAGVMQNPRHLVRRRGQEARLRCSPMKGHSHVYWYRQLPEEGLKFMVYLQKENIIDESGMPKERFSAEFPKEGPSILRIQQVVRGDSAAYFCASSQADRGRPQHFGDGTRLSIL.